This TCR beta chain emerged from a study of cytomegalovirus exposure and HLA in healthy donors. V lost 0 bases to trimming and J lost 4 bases, with 7 bases between them. The CDR3 totals 13 residues. In germline, CDR1 is LGHNA, CDR2 YNFKEQ. Generated by immunoSEQ multiplex PCR, the TCRdb table keeps only in-frame clones and is missing some. The data hold under 200,000 clones, with roughly nine tenths observed a single time. There are many counts of this clone. Sequencing was performed on PBMCs. This sequence joins TRBV4-2 and TRBJ2-7; D not certain. This TCR came from a woman aged 25 to 39 in good health and CMV-seronegative. This chain's CDR3 is CASSQDRHYEQYF. CDR3 nucleotides: TGTGCCAGCAGCCAAGATCGGCATTACGAGCAGTACTTC.